Sequencing of this T cell receptor beta chain was carried out in a study of control samples from healthy donors and cancer patients. TCRdb's copy holds only in-frame clones and misses some; the assay was immunoSEQ multiplex PCR. Seen here are under 150,000 clones, more than 75% observed once, and the top ten hold around 8.7%. This sequence originates from a man aged 35 to 55 in good health. Sequencing used blood.

The CDR3 region is CASSLGGGPGELFF. CDR3 nucleotide sequence: TGTGCCAGCAGCCTCGGGGGGGGGCCCGGGGAGCTGTTTTTT. This rearrangement joins TRBV6-2 or TRBV6-3 to TRBJ2-2, with 8 bases aligning to TRBD2. The germline V gene encodes CDR1 MNHEY and CDR2 SVGEGT. Trimming removed 6 bases from V and 6 bases from J; junction bases left unmatched: 6. This CDR3 region has 14 residues.